These 27 T cell receptor beta chains came from one sample sequenced in a study of T cells in Graves' hyperthyroidism and ophthalmopathy. Using RNA transcripts as the source, TCR beta CDR3 regions were amplified. The study used the HTBI primer set for a first-round RT-PCR of the TCR CDR3. TCRdb analysed the multiplex PCR reads with MiXCR anew, one entry per CDR3 protein. The sample has hundreds of thousands of distinct CDR3 sequences; 15% to 17% are singletons. Sequencing was performed on blood. The receptors shown here come from a young woman with Graves' hyperthyroidism.

The chain recombines TRBV5-8 with TRBJ1-5; 7 bases fit TRBD1. This CDR3 contains 11 residues. The germline V gene encodes CDR1 SGHTS and CDR2 YDEGEE. V lost 4 bases to trimming and J lost 12 bases; unmatched junction nucleotides: 4. CDR3 bases: TGTGCCAGCAGCCTGGACAGGTACCAGCATTTT. This translates into CASSLDRYQHF.

This clonotype was detected ten times or more. The rearrangement links TRBV28 to TRBJ2-7, with D possibly matching TRBD2 (7 bases). Germline assignment: CDR1 MDHEN and CDR2 SYDVKM. The CDR3 has 14 amino acids. Trimming took 7 bases from V and 5 from J, leaving 18 bases between them. CDR3 nucleotides: TGTGCCAGCAAAGAAAGGGGGGGGCACGACGAGCAGTACTTC. Protein sequence: CASKERGGHDEQYF. Complete variable domain (other parts from reference TRBV28 and TRBJ2-7): DVKVTQSSRYLVKRTGEKVFLECVQDMDHENMFWYRQDPGLGLRLIYFSYDVKMKEKGDIPEGYSVSREKKERFSLILESASTNQTSMYLCASKERGGHDEQYFGPGTRLTVT.

This clonotype was seen more than once but under ten times. V usage is TRBV10-3 and J usage is TRBJ2-7, with D possibly matching TRBD1 (6 bases). With 5 bases removed from V and 2 bases from J, the gap between germline ends came to 10 bases. Germline values: CDR1 ENHRY, CDR2 SYGVKD. CDR3 length equals 13 residues. CDR3: CAISTTGPYEQYF. The CDR3 region has the DNA TGTGCCATCAGTACGACAGGTCCCTACGAGCAGTACTTC.

This clonotype occurred many times. The chain is built from TRBV6-1 and TRBJ2-1; TRBD2 matches at 9 bases. The CDR3 has 17 residues. Germline assignment: CDR1 MNHNS and CDR2 SASEGT. Trimming took 6 bases from V and 4 from J; bases not matched to a gene: 13. The CDR3, as DNA: TGTGCCAGCAGCGACGGGGCGGGAGGGCCGAGGTACAATGAGCAGTTCTTC. It encodes CASSDGAGGPRYNEQFF.

This clonotype occurred many times. The chain employs TRBV3-1 and TRBJ2-3; no clear D gene. Germline V gene sequence: CDR1 LGHDT, CDR2 YNNKEL (reference sequence). The CDR3 contains 11 residues. The V end was cut by 4 bases, the J end by 6 bases, with 5 bases between. The CDR3 DNA sequence: TGTGCCAGCAGCCTCTGGGATACGCAGTATTTT. Residues: CASSLWDTQYF.

A remark on this clonotype: Since no conserved phenylalanine or tryptophan closes the CDR3, a read error is the likely cause. The chain carries TRBV6-5 and TRBJ2-7, with D tentatively TRBD1 or TRBD2 (5 bases each). This CDR3 spans 15 amino acids. Germline values: CDR1 MNHEY, CDR2 SVGAGI. Trimming took 2 bases from V and 2 from J, leaving 13 bases between them. The CDR3 here is CASSYRDGLTYEQYL. As DNA, the CDR3 is TGTGCCAGCAGTTACCGGGACGGCCTGACCTACGAGCAGTACCTC.

This clonotype was detected many times. The chain employs TRBV29-1 and TRBJ2-5, with 12 bases fitting TRBD1. The germline CDR1 and CDR2 sequences are SQVTM and ANQGSEA. The length of the CDR3 is 14 residues. The V and J ends lost 8 bases and 5 bases, in that order; junction bases with no gene match: 9. CDR3 in amino acids: CSSTGTGGGETQYF. CDR3 bases: TGCAGCTCAACCGGGACAGGGGGCGGGGAGACCCAGTACTTC.

This clonotype was detected ten times or more. This sequence joins TRBV12-3 or TRBV12-4 and TRBJ1-5; no firm D call. The CDR3 covers 14 residues. V lost 1 base and J 6 bases, leaving 10 bases between the germline ends. CDR3 loop: CASSLVGTSQPQHF. DNA of the CDR3: TGTGCCAGCAGTTTAGTGGGTACTAGTCAGCCCCAGCATTTT.

At least ten counts were recorded for this clonotype. The chain combines TRBV7-8 with TRBJ2-7, with TRBD2 matching 9 bases. The CDR3 spans 18 residues. The germline V gene encodes CDR1 SGHVS and CDR2 FQNEAQ. With 4 bases clipped from V and 4 bases from J, the junction kept 17 bases outside the gene matches. The CDR3 DNA reads as TGTGCCAGCAGCTCTAACGCGGTAGGGCGGGAGGGCCGGTACGAGCAGTACTTC. Amino acids: CASSSNAVGREGRYEQYF.

Ten or more counts support this clonotype. The chain uses TRBV11-2 and TRBJ2-1; 7 bases fit TRBD1. The CDR3 is made up of 16 amino acids. V shed 4 bases and J 0 bases; nucleotides not matched to a gene: 6. Germline V gene lookup returns CDR1 SGHAT and CDR2 FQNNGV. This CDR3 is CASSSQGMSSYNEQFF. CDR3 nucleotides: TGTGCCAGCAGCTCACAGGGGATGAGCTCCTACAATGAGCAGTTCTTC.

This clonotype was recorded at least ten times. V usage is TRBV3-1 and J usage is TRBJ1-2, with TRBD1 matching over 11 bases. The CDR3 has 17 amino acids. V shed 0 bases, J shed 6 bases, and the junction held 9 bases outside the gene matches. The germline gives CDR1 LGHDT, CDR2 YNNKEL (reference sequence). DNA for the CDR3: TGTGCCAGCAGCCAAGATCCGGACAGGGGGCCCCGCAATGGCTACACCTTC. This codes for CASSQDPDRGPRNGYTF. The variable domain in full, completed from reference TRBV3-1 and TRBJ1-2, reads DTAVSQTPKYLVTQMGNDKSIKCEQNLGHDTMYWYKQDSKKFLKIMFSYNNKELIINETVPNRFSPKSPDKAHLNLHINSLELGDSAVYFCASSQDPDRGPRNGYTFGSGTRLTVV.

This clonotype was counted at least ten times. The chain carries TRBV11-2 and TRBJ2-5; possibly TRBD1 for D (6 bases). This CDR3 is 15 amino acids long. Germline CDR1 SGHAT, CDR2 FQNNGV. V lost 3 bases to trimming and J lost 1 base, with 12 bases between them. The CDR3 DNA sequence: TGTGCCAGCAGCTTTGCTGGACAGCGCCAAGAGACCCAGTACTTC. Translated, it gives CASSFAGQRQETQYF.

This clonotype was detected many times. The gene calls are TRBV27 and TRBJ2-7, with D perhaps matching TRBD2 (6 bases). Looked up from germline, CDR1 is MNHEY and CDR2 is SMNVEV (reference sequence). This CDR3 has 11 amino acids. The V end lost 4 bases, the J end lost 9 bases, and 10 bases lay between the germline ends. In nucleotides, the CDR3 is TGTGCCAGCAGTTCCCGGGAGAGGCAGTACTTC. Translation: CASSSRERQYF.

This clonotype was counted ten times or more. The genes are TRBV12-5 and TRBJ1-1; the D is unclear. The CDR3 loop spans 16 amino acids. Germline V gene sequence: CDR1 LGHNT, CDR2 FRNRAP. The ends were cut back, 4 bases at V and 0 bases at J, with 15 bases in the middle. The CDR3 sequence is CASGWRVRALNTEAFF. The CDR3 DNA reads as TGTGCTAGTGGTTGGAGGGTTAGGGCACTGAACACTGAAGCTTTCTTT.

This clonotype showed up just a few times. This chain links TRBV4-2 with TRBJ1-2; perhaps TRBD1 as D (6 bases). The CDR3 totals 15 residues. Trimming took 4 bases from V and 8 from J, leaving 20 bases between them. Germline V lookup: CDR1 LGHNA, CDR2 YNFKEQ. In DNA, the CDR3 is TGTGCCAGCAGCCGCGCGCCCGGGGGCCCCGGGGGCTACACCTTC. Its protein product is CASSRAPGGPGGYTF.

This clonotype came up many times. The chain is built from TRBV5-1 and TRBJ2-3; perhaps D is TRBD1 or TRBD2 (5 bases each). CDR3 length: 16 amino acids. Germline CDR1 SGHRS, CDR2 YFSETQ. The V and J ends lost 0 bases and 4 bases respectively, with 15 bases between them. CDR3 bases: TGCGCCAGCAGCTTGGCCACCCAGGGAGCGGCAGATACGCAGTATTTT. Translation: CASSLATQGAADTQYF.

This chain uses TRBV5-1 with TRBJ2-3; 9 nucleotides align to TRBD2. V trimming: 2 bases; J trimming: 5 bases; junction bases outside the gene matches: 3. CDR1 is SGHRS and CDR2 is YFSETQ in the germline V gene. The length of the CDR3 is 14 residues. For the CDR3, the DNA is TGCGCCAGCAGCTTTAGCGGGGGAGGAGATACGCAGTATTTT. This sequence encodes CASSFSGGGDTQYF.

This clonotype was observed at least ten times. The V call is TRBV30, the J call TRBJ2-4; tentative D call: TRBD1 (6 bases). The length of the CDR3 is 15 residues. In germline, CDR1 is GTSNPN, CDR2 SVGIG (reference sequence). Trimming pared 2 bases from V and 0 bases from J, leaving 11 bases between. The CDR3, as DNA: TGTGCCTGGAGTCGTCCAGGGGTAGCCAAAAACATTCAGTACTTC. It encodes CAWSRPGVAKNIQYF.

This clonotype was recorded a few times. The chain combines TRBV19 with TRBJ2-7; 8 bases fit TRBD2. Germline CDR1 and CDR2: LNHDA and SQIVND (reference sequence). Losses at the gene ends were 3 bases for V and 1 base for J; bases not matched to a gene: 5. The CDR3 sequence is 15 residues long. The CDR3, as DNA: TGTGCCAGTAGTATTTCGGCTAGCGGGTCCTACGAGCAGTACTTC. Encoded protein: CASSISASGSYEQYF.

This clonotype was detected ten times or more. V usage is TRBV3-1 and J usage is TRBJ1-6, with D perhaps TRBD1 (6 bases). The germline V gene encodes CDR1 LGHDT and CDR2 YNNKEL (reference sequence). V gave up 4 bases and J gave up 9 bases, with 16 bases separating them. CDR3 length equals 15 residues. The DNA of the CDR3 is TGTGCCAGCAGCCTTACGACAGGTGGGAGTTCACCCCTCCACTTT. Translation: CASSLTTGGSSPLHF.

In this sample, this clonotype turned up many times. CDR3 sequence (DNA): TGCAGTGCCCTGGACGGGACGGCCAGGGATGGCTACACCTTC. This sequence encodes CSALDGTARDGYTF. The rearrangement uses TRBV20-1 and TRBJ1-2; D perhaps matches TRBD1 (5 bases). The CDR3 totals 14 residues. Germline V gene lookup returns CDR1 DFQATT and CDR2 SNEGSKA (reference sequence). The germline V and J ends were trimmed by 6 bases and 6 bases, with 20 bases remaining between them.

Many counts were recorded for this clonotype. This chain links TRBV19 with TRBJ1-5, with D unresolved. The CDR3 is 14 amino acids. Trimming took off 9 bases at V and 2 bases at J, with 14 bases between the two ends. Germline V CDR1 and CDR2: LNHDA, SQIVND (reference sequence). CDR3 protein: CASLPTKGNQPQHF. CDR3 DNA sequence: TGTGCCAGCCTCCCAACTAAGGGCAATCAGCCCCAGCATTTT.

This clonotype was recorded at least ten times. Here the CDR3 reads CASSFLTGTTDTQYF. CDR3 coding DNA: TGTGCCAGCAGCTTTCTGACAGGGACCACAGATACGCAGTATTTT. The genes are TRBV11-3 and TRBJ2-3, with TRBD1 matching 7 bases. Germline CDR1 reads SGHNT; CDR2 reads YENEEA. The CDR3 has 15 residues. V lost 3 bases and J lost 2; bases outside the gene matches: 5.

This clonotype was counted at least ten times. The V and J genes are TRBV25-1 and TRBJ1-1; no clear D gene. This CDR3 is built from 14 residues. Germline assignment: CDR1 MGHDK and CDR2 SYGVNS. Trimming cost V 6 bases and J 1 base, with 12 bases left between them. In DNA, the CDR3 is TGTGCCAGCAGGTCCTCGGGCGGGAACACTGAAGCTTTCTTT. This translates into CASRSSGGNTEAFF.

This clonotype has at least ten counts. The chain is built from TRBV3-1 and TRBJ2-3; TRBD2 matches at 9 bases. The CDR3 length is 16 residues. With V trimmed by 4 bases and J by 3 bases, 8 bases remained unmatched. Germline V gives CDR1 LGHDT, CDR2 YNNKEL (reference sequence). Here the CDR3 reads CASSPSGVGGTDTQYF. CDR3 coding DNA: TGTGCCAGCAGCCCTAGCGGGGTAGGGGGTACAGATACGCAGTATTTT.

This clonotype was counted ten times or more. This rearrangement joins TRBV20-1 to TRBJ1-4; D uncertain. The V gene lost 0 bases and the J gene lost 0 bases, with 11 bases spanning the gap. This CDR3 contains 16 residues. In germline, CDR1 is DFQATT, CDR2 SNEGSKA (reference sequence). In nucleotides, the CDR3 is TGCAGTGCTAGAGATTTGCCCTCGGCAACTAATGAAAAACTGTTTTTT. Translated, it gives CSARDLPSATNEKLFF.

This clonotype occurred a few times. The chain carries TRBV10-2 and TRBJ1-1; no clear D gene. The CDR3 consists of 13 residues. Germline V gene lookup returns CDR1 WSHSY and CDR2 SAAADI. The V end lost 5 bases, the J end lost 0 bases, and 7 bases lay between the germline ends. CDR3 in DNA: TGCGCCAGCAGTAGCCAGCTGAACACTGAAGCTTTCTTT. Translated, it gives CASSSQLNTEAFF.